These T cell receptor beta chains were read from a single sample in a study of T cells in Graves' hyperthyroidism and ophthalmopathy. TCRdb analysed the multiplex PCR reads with MiXCR anew, one entry per CDR3 protein. The repertoire holds 500,000 to 750,000 distinct CDR3 sequences, with approximately 14% as singletons. Sequenced material: blood. These receptors all stem from a woman aged 25 to 39 with Graves' hyperthyroidism. The CDR3 runs from the conserved cysteine through the conserved F or W. The D gene is left open where the match is weak. Some rows have no size entry. The others give once, few or many, or a class for an expanded clone.

cdr3_nt	cdr3_aa	v_call	j_call	clone_size	d_call
TGTGCCAGCATGGGGGACAGGACTCAGCCCCAGCATTTT	CASMGDRTQPQHF	TRBV2	TRBJ1-5	many	TRBD1
TGTGCCAGCAGTTCACGGACTAGCAAGGGCAATGAGCAGTTCTTC	CASSSRTSKGNEQFF	TRBV27	TRBJ2-1	many	TRBD2
TGTGCCTGGAGTGTAGGGTCCCCGGCAGGGCCCTACAATGAGCAGTTCTTC	CAWSVGSPAGPYNEQFF	TRBV30	TRBJ2-1	-	-
TGTGCCAGTATGCGGGGCCAGGGGGACTTGTCTGGGGCCAACGTCCTGACTTTC	CASMRGQGDLSGANVLTF	TRBV19	TRBJ2-6	-	-
TGTGCCAGCAGCCTCCTACCGGGGAACACTGAAGCTTTCTTT	CASSLLPGNTEAFF	TRBV7-2	TRBJ1-1	many	-
TGTGCCAGTAGTACCCCCACTAGCGGGAACCTCAATGAGCAGTTCTTC	CASSTPTSGNLNEQFF	TRBV19	TRBJ2-1	many	TRBD2
TGTGCCATCAGTGAGTCGGGGTCCCCGACCTACAATGAGCAGTTCTTC	CAISESGSPTYNEQFF	TRBV10-3	TRBJ2-1	-	-
TGCGCCAGCACCAGAGGCGGGACAAACTCCTACGAGCAGTACTTC	CASTRGGTNSYEQYF	TRBV5-1	TRBJ2-7	many	-
TGCAGCGTTGGCACGACCTACACCGGGGAGCTGTTTTTT	CSVGTTYTGELFF	TRBV29-1	TRBJ2-2	-	-
TGCAGTGTTCCGTATTCCTACGAGCAGTACTTC	CSVPYSYEQYF	TRBV20-1	TRBJ2-7	many	-
TGTGCCAGCTCACCGGCGGATCCGTACAATGAGCAGTTCTTC	CASSPADPYNEQFF	TRBV18	TRBJ2-1	many	-
TGTGCCAGCAGTGAAGCTCGGGAGTTTGATGAGCAGTTCTTC	CASSEAREFDEQFF	TRBV6-1	TRBJ2-1	many	-
TGTGCCAGCGAGCAAATCAAGAACACTGAAGCTTTCTTT	CASEQIKNTEAFF	TRBV2	TRBJ1-1	many	-
TGTGCCAGCAGCCCGGGACAGCTCTACAATGAGCAGTTCTTC	CASSPGQLYNEQFF	TRBV12-3/TRBV12-4	TRBJ2-1	many	TRBD1
TGTGCCAGCAGCCCTTGGGCTAGCGGCCAAGAGACCCAGTACTTC	CASSPWASGQETQYF	TRBV7-9	TRBJ2-5	many	TRBD2